Here is one TCR beta chain with its context. The antigen is unknown. The length of the CDR3 is 11 residues. The V gene's germline CDR1 is LNHDA and CDR2 SQIVND (reference sequence). The germline V and J ends were trimmed by 1 base and 9 bases, with 7 bases remaining between them. The data originate from a study of T-cell memory formation after mild COVID-19. Study at large: The study found TCR clusters largely donor specific.

Study results and caveats: Contracting CD4+ clones lay largely in CM and EM, with CD8+ ones residing in EMRA. Still unconfirmed is whether the second-wave clones peaking on day 37 recognized SARS-CoV-2.

Each CDR3 protein is one row after TCRdb ran MiXCR on the 5' RACE reads. The sample consists of 500,000 to 650,000 distinct CDR3 sequences, about a fifth of them appearing once. The sample taken for sequencing was PBMCs or a T cell subset sorted from them (not recorded which). This sequence originates from an adult woman who had mild COVID-19 (a few samples of this study predate the infection). Cell type and time point are not known. The chain combines TRBV19 with TRBJ2-7; D uncertain. Written as DNA, the CDR3 is TGTGCCAGTAGTATAGGCGCCAGGCAGTACTTC. It is translated as CASSIGARQYF.